The clone carrying this TCR beta chain appeared many times. Its cognate antigen is unknown. The study, taken as a whole, reports: The larger-cohort validation was restricted to a single TCR beta V-J rearrangement rather than whole repertoires. In terms of TCR gene usage, tumor memory CD4+ T cells clustered together with blood and lymph node memory CD4+ cells, as well as with lymph node naive CD4+ cells.

After constant-region reverse-primer amplification, full-length variable regions underwent semi-nested PCR with Nested Universal Primer A. TCRdb recomputed calls from the 5' RACE reads with MiXCR, one row per CDR3 protein. Of 32,000 or so distinct CDR3 sequences detected, around 27% appear once; the ten largest clones hold around 2.3%. The sorted Tregs were CD4+CD25+CD127-/low cells. Germline loops: CDR1 MNHNY, CDR2 SVGAGI (reference sequence). Trimming took 6 bases from V and 0 from J, leaving 18 bases between them. This CDR3 spans 17 amino acids. The chain couples TRBV6-6 to TRBJ1-5; possibly TRBD1 for D (6 bases). The clonotype comes from a female donor with breast cancer. The sequencing input was tumor-infiltrating Tregs sorted from the breast tumor. This CDR3 is CASRTSQGQPSNQPQHF. In DNA form, the CDR3 reads TGTGCCAGCAGAACCTCGCAGGGGCAACCTAGCAATCAGCCCCAGCATTTT.